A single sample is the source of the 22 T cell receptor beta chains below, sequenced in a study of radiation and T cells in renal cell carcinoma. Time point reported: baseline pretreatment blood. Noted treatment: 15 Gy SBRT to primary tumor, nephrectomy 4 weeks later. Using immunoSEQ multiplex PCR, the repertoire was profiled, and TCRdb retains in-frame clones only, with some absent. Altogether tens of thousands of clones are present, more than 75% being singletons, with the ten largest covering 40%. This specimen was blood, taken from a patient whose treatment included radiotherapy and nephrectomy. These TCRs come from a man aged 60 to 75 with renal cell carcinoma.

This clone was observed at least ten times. The CDR3 here is CASSTFEDEAFF. The CDR3 bases are TGTGCCAGTAGCACCTTTGAGGACGAAGCTTTCTTT. The chain carries TRBV19 and TRBJ1-1; D gene unclear. Germline V gene lookup returns CDR1 LNHDA and CDR2 SQIVND (reference sequence). This CDR3 region has 12 residues. V was cut by 6 bases and J by 8 bases, with 13 bases left in between.

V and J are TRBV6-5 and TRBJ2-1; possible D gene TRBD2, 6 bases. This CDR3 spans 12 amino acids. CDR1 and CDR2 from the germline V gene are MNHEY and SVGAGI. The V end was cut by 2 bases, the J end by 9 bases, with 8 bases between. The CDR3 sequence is CASSYAGSEQFF. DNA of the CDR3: TGTGCCAGCAGTTACGCGGGGAGTGAGCAGTTCTTC.

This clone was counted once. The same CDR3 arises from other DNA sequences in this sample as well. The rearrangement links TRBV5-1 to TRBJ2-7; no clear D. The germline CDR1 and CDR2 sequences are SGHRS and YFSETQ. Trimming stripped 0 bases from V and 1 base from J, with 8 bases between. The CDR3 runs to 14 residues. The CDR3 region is CASSLAAASYEQYF. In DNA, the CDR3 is TGCGCCAGCAGCTTGGCCGCCGCTTCCTACGAGCAGTACTTC.

CDR3: CAISEMGGGEKLFF. CDR3 DNA sequence: TGTGCCATCAGTGAGATGGGGGGAGGTGAAAAACTGTTTTTT. The rearrangement links TRBV10-3 to TRBJ1-4; possibly TRBD1 for D (5 bases). CDR3 size: 14 residues. The germline V and J ends were trimmed by 2 bases and 7 bases, with 11 bases remaining between them. Germline loops: CDR1 ENHRY, CDR2 SYGVKD.

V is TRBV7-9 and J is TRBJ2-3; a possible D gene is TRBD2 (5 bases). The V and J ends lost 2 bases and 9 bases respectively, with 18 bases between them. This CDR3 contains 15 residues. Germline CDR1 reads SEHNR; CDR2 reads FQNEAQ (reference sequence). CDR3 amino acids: CASSLRSLQRSTQYF. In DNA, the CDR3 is TGTGCCAGCAGCTTAAGGAGCTTACAGCGGAGCACGCAGTATTTT.

CDR3 sequence: CASSSMTSEPGGVEQFF. In DNA, the CDR3 is TGTGCCAGCAGCTCGATGACTAGCGAGCCCGGTGGGGTTGAGCAGTTCTTC. This chain uses TRBV5-6 with TRBJ2-1; 8 positions match TRBD2. There are 17 residues in the CDR3. Germline V gives CDR1 SGHDT, CDR2 YYEEEE. Trimming cost V 3 bases and J 9 bases; bases outside gene matches: 17.

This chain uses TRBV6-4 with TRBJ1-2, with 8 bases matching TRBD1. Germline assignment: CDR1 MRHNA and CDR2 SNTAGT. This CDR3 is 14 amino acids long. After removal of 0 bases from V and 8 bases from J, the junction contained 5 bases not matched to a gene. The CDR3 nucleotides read TGTGCCAGCAGTGACTCCCTCAGGGGGCTGGGCTACACCTTC. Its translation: CASSDSLRGLGYTF.

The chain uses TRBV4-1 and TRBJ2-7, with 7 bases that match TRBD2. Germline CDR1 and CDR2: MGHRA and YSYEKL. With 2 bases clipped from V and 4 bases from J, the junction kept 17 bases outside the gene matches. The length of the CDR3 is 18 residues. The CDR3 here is CASSQPPDTPAGDYEQYF. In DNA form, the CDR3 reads TGCGCCAGCAGCCAACCGCCCGATACCCCGGCGGGGGATTACGAGCAGTACTTC.

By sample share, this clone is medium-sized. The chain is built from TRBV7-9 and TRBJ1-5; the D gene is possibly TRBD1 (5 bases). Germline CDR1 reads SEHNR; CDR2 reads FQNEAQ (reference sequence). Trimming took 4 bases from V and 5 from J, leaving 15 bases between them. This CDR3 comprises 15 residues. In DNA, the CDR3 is TGTGCCAGCAGCTCGACAGCCGCCGGAGATCAGCCCCAGCATTTT. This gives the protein CASSSTAAGDQPQHF.

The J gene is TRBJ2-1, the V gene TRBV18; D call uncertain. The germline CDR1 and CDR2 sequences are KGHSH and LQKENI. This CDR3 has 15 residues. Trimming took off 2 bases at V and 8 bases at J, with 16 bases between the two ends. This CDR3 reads CASSPVRERRDEQFF. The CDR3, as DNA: TGTGCCAGCTCACCAGTAAGGGAAAGAAGGGATGAGCAGTTCTTC. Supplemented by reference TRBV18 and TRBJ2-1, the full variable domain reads NAGVMQNPRHLVRRRGQEARLRCSPMKGHSHVYWYRQLPEEGLKFMVYLQKENIIDESGMPKERFSAEFPKEGPSILRIQQVVRGDSAAYFCASSPVRERRDEQFFGPGTRLTVL.

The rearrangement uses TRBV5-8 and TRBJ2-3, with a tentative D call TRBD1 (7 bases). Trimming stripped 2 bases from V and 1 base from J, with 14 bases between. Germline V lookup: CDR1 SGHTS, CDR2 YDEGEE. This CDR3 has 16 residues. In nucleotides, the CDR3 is TGTGCCAGCAGCTTCGGGGGACAGAGAGGCACAGATACGCAGTATTTT. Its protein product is CASSFGGQRGTDTQYF.

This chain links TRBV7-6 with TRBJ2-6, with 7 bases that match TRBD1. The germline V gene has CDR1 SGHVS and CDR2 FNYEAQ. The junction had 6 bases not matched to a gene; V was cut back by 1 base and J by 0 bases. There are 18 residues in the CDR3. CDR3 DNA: TGTGCCAGCAGCTTAGTGGGGACAGCGATCTCTGGGGCCAACGTCCTGACTTTC. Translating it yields CASSLVGTAISGANVLTF.

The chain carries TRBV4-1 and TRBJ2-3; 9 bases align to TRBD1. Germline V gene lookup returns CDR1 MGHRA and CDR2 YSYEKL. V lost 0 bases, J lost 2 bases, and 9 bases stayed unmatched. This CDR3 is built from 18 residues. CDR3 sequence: CASSQEGRQGGSTDTQYF. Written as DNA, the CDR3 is TGCGCCAGCAGCCAAGAGGGGCGACAGGGGGGATCCACAGATACGCAGTATTTT.

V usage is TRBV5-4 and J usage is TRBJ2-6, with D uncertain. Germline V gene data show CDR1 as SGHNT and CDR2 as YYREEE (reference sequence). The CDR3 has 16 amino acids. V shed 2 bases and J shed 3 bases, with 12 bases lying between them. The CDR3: CASSFGRSDGANVLTF. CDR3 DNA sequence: TGTGCCAGCAGCTTTGGCAGAAGTGATGGGGCCAACGTCCTGACTTTC. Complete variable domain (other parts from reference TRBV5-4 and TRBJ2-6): ETGVTQSPTHLIKTRGQQVTLRCSSQSGHNTVSWYQQALGQGPQFIFQYYREEENGRGNFPPRFSGLQFPNYSSELNVNALELDDSALYLCASSFGRSDGANVLTFGAGSRLTVL.

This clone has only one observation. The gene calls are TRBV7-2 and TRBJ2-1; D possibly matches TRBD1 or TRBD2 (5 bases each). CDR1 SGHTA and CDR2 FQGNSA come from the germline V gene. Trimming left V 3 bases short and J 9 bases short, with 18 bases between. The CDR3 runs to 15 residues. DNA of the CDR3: TGTGCCAGCAGCTTCAGACCGGGACCTTCGGGTGAGCAGTTCTTC. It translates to CASSFRPGPSGEQFF.

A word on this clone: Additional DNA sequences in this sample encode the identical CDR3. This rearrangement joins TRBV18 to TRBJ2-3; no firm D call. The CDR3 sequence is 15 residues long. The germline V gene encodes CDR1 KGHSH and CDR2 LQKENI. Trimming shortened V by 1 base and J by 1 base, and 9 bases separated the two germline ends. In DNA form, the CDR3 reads TGTGCCAGCTCACCACTCCAGGCCCGCACAGATACGCAGTATTTT. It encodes CASSPLQARTDTQYF.

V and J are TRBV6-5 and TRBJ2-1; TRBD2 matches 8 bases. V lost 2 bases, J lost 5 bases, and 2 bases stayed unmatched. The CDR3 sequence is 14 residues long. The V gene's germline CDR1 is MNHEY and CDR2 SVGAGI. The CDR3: CASSYVSGNNEQFF. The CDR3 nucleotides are TGTGCCAGCAGTTACGTTAGCGGGAACAATGAGCAGTTCTTC.

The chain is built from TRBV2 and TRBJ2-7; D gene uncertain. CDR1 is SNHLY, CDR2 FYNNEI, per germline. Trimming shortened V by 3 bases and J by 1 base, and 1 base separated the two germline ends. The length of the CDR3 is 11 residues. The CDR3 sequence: CASSDSYEQYF. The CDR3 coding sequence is TGTGCCAGCAGTGATTCCTACGAGCAGTACTTC. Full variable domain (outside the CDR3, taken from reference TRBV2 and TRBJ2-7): EPEVTQTPSHQVTQMGQEVILRCVPISNHLYFYWYRQILGQKVEFLVSFYNNEISEKSEIFDDQFSVERPDGSNFTLKIRSTKLEDSAMYFCASSDSYEQYFGPGTRLTVT.

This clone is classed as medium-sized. The CDR3 sequence is CASSQDFSGQETQYF. In nucleotides, the CDR3 is TGCGCCAGCAGCCAAGACTTTAGCGGCCAAGAGACCCAGTACTTC. V is TRBV4-1 and J is TRBJ2-5, with D possibly matching TRBD2 (6 bases). V lost 0 bases, J lost 1 base, and 9 bases lay in between. CDR3 length: 15 residues. Germline CDR1 is MGHRA and CDR2 is YSYEKL.

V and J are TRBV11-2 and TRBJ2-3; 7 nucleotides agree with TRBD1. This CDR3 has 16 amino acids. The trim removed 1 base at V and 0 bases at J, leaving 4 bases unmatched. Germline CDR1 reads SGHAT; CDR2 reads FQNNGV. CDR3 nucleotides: TGTGCCAGCAGCTTAGCGACAGGGAAAAGCACAGATACGCAGTATTTT. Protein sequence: CASSLATGKSTDTQYF.

CDR3 bases: TGCGCCAGCAGCCCTGGACTAGCGGGAGTATCAGATACGCAGTATTTT. Its translation is CASSPGLAGVSDTQYF. The gene calls are TRBV4-1 and TRBJ2-3, with TRBD2 matching 13 bases. This CDR3 comprises 16 residues. Germline CDR1 and CDR2: MGHRA and YSYEKL. The junction had 5 bases not matched to a gene; V was cut back by 4 bases and J by 4 bases.

CDR3 residues: CASAPTGSYNSPLHF. CDR3 bases: TGTGCTAGTGCCCCGACAGGGTCGTATAATTCACCCCTCCACTTT. The rearrangement links TRBV12-5 to TRBJ1-6; 7 bases line up with TRBD1. J lost 4 bases, V lost 7 bases, and 7 bases had no gene match. Germline values: CDR1 LGHNT, CDR2 FRNRAP. The CDR3 is made up of 15 amino acids.